The 16 T cell receptor beta chains listed next were all sequenced from one sample in a study of control samples from healthy donors and cancer patients. Clones were read by immunoSEQ multiplex PCR, and TCRdb kept only the in-frame ones, dropping some. The repertoire holds about 18,000 clones, with approximately 86% as singletons. Sample: PBMCs. All receptors come from an older woman with colorectal cancer.

The V gene is TRBV12-3 or TRBV12-4, the J gene TRBJ2-7; no firm D call. CDR3 size: 12 residues. With 4 bases removed from V and 5 bases from J, the gap between germline ends came to 9 bases. The CDR3 loop reads CASSSLWDEQYF. As DNA, the CDR3 is TGTGCCAGCAGTTCGCTATGGGACGAGCAGTACTTC.

The V gene is TRBV23-1, the J gene TRBJ1-1; perhaps TRBD1 as D (5 bases). TRBV23-1 belongs to the ORF category, with a function that is uncertain. V lost 8 bases to trimming and J lost 0 bases, with 13 bases between them. The length of the CDR3 is 14 residues. CDR3 in amino acids: CASPPAGLNTEAFF. The CDR3, as DNA: TGCGCCAGCCCCCCGGCGGGGCTGAACACTGAAGCTTTCTTT.

The chain has TRBV2 and TRBJ2-1, with no clear D. Germline V gives CDR1 SNHLY, CDR2 FYNNEI. The CDR3 is 11 residues long. Trimming took off 6 bases at V and 9 bases at J, with 9 bases between the two ends. The CDR3 protein is CASSRQSEQFF. The CDR3 bases are TGTGCCAGCAGCCGGCAGAGTGAGCAGTTCTTC. The full variable domain, with the rest looked up from reference TRBV2 and TRBJ2-1, is EPEVTQTPSHQVTQMGQEVILRCVPISNHLYFYWYRQILGQKVEFLVSFYNNEISEKSEIFDDQFSVERPDGSNFTLKIRSTKLEDSAMYFCASSRQSEQFFGPGTRLTVL.

The chain joins TRBV7-9 to TRBJ1-1; 8 bases are shared with TRBD1. J was trimmed by 6 bases and V by 4 bases; bases with no gene match: 10. CDR1 and CDR2 from the germline V gene are SEHNR and FQNEAQ (reference sequence). The CDR3 consists of 15 residues. The CDR3: CASSSGQGLWAEAFF. The CDR3 DNA reads as TGTGCCAGCAGCTCTGGACAGGGTTTGTGGGCTGAAGCTTTCTTT.

This rearrangement joins TRBV10-3 to TRBJ2-5; 7 positions match TRBD1. Per the germline V gene, CDR1 is ENHRY and CDR2 is SYGVKD. The CDR3 runs to 21 residues. The V and J ends lost 3 bases and 2 bases, in that order; junction bases with no gene match: 24. CDR3 nucleotide sequence: TGTGCCATCAGTGACCCCCCTGGACGGGCTCGCAAGGGGACAGATCAAGAGACCCAGTACTTC. Translating it yields CAISDPPGRARKGTDQETQYF.

This clone was seen a few times. The chain is built from TRBV25-1 and TRBJ1-5; D is unresolved. Germline lookup yields CDR1 MGHDK and CDR2 SYGVNS. V was clipped by 4 bases and J by 4 bases, with 17 bases between them. This CDR3 comprises 16 residues. CDR3 loop: CASSVRLNKRNQPQHF. Written as DNA, the CDR3 is TGTGCCAGCAGTGTTAGGTTGAACAAACGGAATCAGCCCCAGCATTTT.

The gene calls are TRBV4-1 and TRBJ2-7, with D hard to call. Per the germline V gene, CDR1 is MGHRA and CDR2 is YSYEKL. Trimming removed 0 bases from V and 3 bases from J, with 12 bases in between. The CDR3 runs 15 residues. The CDR3 coding sequence is TGCGCCAGCAGCCAAGATACGGAAAGGTTCTACGAGCAGTACTTC. This sequence encodes CASSQDTERFYEQYF.

V and J are TRBV11-3 and TRBJ2-1; TRBD1 matches at 8 bases. Trimming at V came to 7 bases and at J to 4 bases, leaving 6 bases not matched to a gene. This CDR3 has 14 amino acids. The germline CDR1 and CDR2 sequences are SGHNT and YENEEA. DNA for the CDR3: TGTGCCAGCACCCTGACAGGGGAATACAATGAGCAGTTCTTC. This codes for CASTLTGEYNEQFF.

This sequence joins TRBV6-2 or TRBV6-3 and TRBJ2-5; TRBD2 matches at 10 bases. The CDR3 is 16 amino acids. Germline trimming cut 2 bases from V and 1 base from J; bases unmatched to any gene: 4. The germline V gene encodes CDR1 MNHEY and CDR2 SVGEGT. CDR3 sequence (DNA): TGTGCCAGCAGTTACCGACTAGCGGGCTTCCAAGAGACCCAGTACTTC. Amino acids: CASSYRLAGFQETQYF.

This clone has just a few counts. The CDR3 DNA reads TGTGCCAGCAGCGTAGGGACAGTGCAAGAGACCCAGTACTTC. It codes for CASSVGTVQETQYF. J is TRBJ2-5 and V is TRBV9; D is possibly TRBD1 (6 bases). The CDR3 covers 14 residues. Trimming cost V 0 bases and J 2 bases, with 8 bases left between them. The germline V gene encodes CDR1 SGDLS and CDR2 YYNGEE.

V is TRBV6-2 or TRBV6-3 and J is TRBJ1-1, with D perhaps TRBD1 (5 bases). The CDR3 has 13 residues. The ends were cut back, 2 bases at V and 3 bases at J, with 7 bases in the middle. The germline V gene has CDR1 MNHEY and CDR2 SVGEGT. CDR3 region: CASSYGRDTEAFF. As DNA, the CDR3 is TGTGCCAGCAGTTACGGCAGGGACACTGAAGCTTTCTTT.

The chain has TRBV7-9 and TRBJ1-3; D might be TRBD1 (6 bases). The V gene's germline CDR1 is SEHNR and CDR2 FQNEAQ (reference sequence). V was cut by 7 bases and J by 4 bases, with 17 bases left in between. The CDR3 runs to 15 residues. The CDR3 here is CASTSEGGIGNTIYF. CDR3 bases: TGTGCCAGCACGTCCGAGGGGGGGATCGGAAACACCATATATTTT.

CDR3 residues: CASSRRRRDSYEQYF. DNA of the CDR3: TGTGCCAGCAGCCGGAGGAGGCGGGACTCCTACGAGCAGTACTTC. The chain joins TRBV7-2 to TRBJ2-7; maybe TRBD2 (6 bases). This CDR3 has 15 residues. Germline assignment: CDR1 SGHTA and CDR2 FQGNSA. V lost 5 bases to trimming and J lost 0 bases, with 14 bases between them.

The V and J genes are TRBV6-2 or TRBV6-3 and TRBJ1-5; D is uncertain. The germline V and J ends were trimmed by 5 bases and 1 base, with 6 bases remaining between them. Germline CDR1 and CDR2: MNHEY and SVGEGT. The length of the CDR3 is 13 residues. The CDR3 DNA follows: TGTGCCAGCAGTCGTTGGAGCAATCAGCCCCAGCATTTT. Encoded protein: CASSRWSNQPQHF.

This clone was counted only a few times. This chain links TRBV19 with TRBJ1-3; D ambiguous. This CDR3 comprises 12 residues. Germline V gene lookup returns CDR1 LNHDA and CDR2 SQIVND (reference sequence). The V end was cut by 5 bases, the J end by 4 bases, with 6 bases between. The CDR3 region has the DNA TGTGCCAGTAGTTCCCAAGGAAACACCATATATTTT. Translated, it gives CASSSQGNTIYF.

The chain is built from TRBV25-1 and TRBJ2-3; D is possibly TRBD2 (6 bases). The CDR3 is 15 residues long. V lost 3 bases, J lost 3 bases, and 13 bases lay in between. Germline assignment: CDR1 MGHDK and CDR2 SYGVNS. The CDR3 bases are TGTGCCAGCAGTGATGCAGGGAGGAGAACAGATACGCAGTATTTT. This encodes CASSDAGRRTDTQYF.